The rows below give T cell receptor beta chains drawn from one sample of a study of cytomegalovirus exposure and HLA in healthy donors. Clones were read by immunoSEQ multiplex PCR, and TCRdb kept only the in-frame ones, dropping some. Its listing shows about 130,000 clones. The material sequenced was PBMCs. Receptors were obtained from a man aged 18-30 years in good health and CMV-seronegative. CDR3s include the opening cysteine and the closing phenylalanine or tryptophan. Each record gives: V gene, D gene, J gene, CDR3 protein, CDR3 DNA. D genes are given only for firm matches.

TRBV25-1	TRBD2	TRBJ2-5	CASSEDRAGEGETQYF	TGTGCCAGCAGTGAAGATAGGGCGGGGGAGGGAGAGACCCAGTACTTC
TRBV19	.	TRBJ1-1	CASSIQTQRNTEAFF	TGTGCCAGTAGTATCCAGACACAGAGGAACACTGAAGCTTTCTTT
TRBV5-8	TRBD1	TRBJ1-2	CASSLVRPGTGYIYGYTF	TGTGCCAGCAGCTTGGTCAGACCCGGGACAGGTTATATCTATGGCTACACCTTC
TRBV11-3	.	TRBJ2-7	CASSYDYSYEQYF	TGTGCCAGCAGCTACGACTACTCCTACGAGCAGTACTTC
TRBV2	.	TRBJ1-4	CASTSATNEKLFF	TGTGCCAGCACGTCTGCAACTAATGAAAAACTGTTTTTT
TRBV6-1	.	TRBJ1-1	CASSETVNTEAFF	TGTGCCAGCAGTGAGACTGTGAACACTGAAGCTTTCTTT
TRBV28	.	TRBJ1-5	CASITGWGNSNQPQHF	TGTGCCAGCATCACGGGGTGGGGAAATAGCAATCAGCCCCAGCATTTT
TRBV5-1	TRBD1	TRBJ2-7	CASSLQGSSYEQYF	TGCGCCAGCAGCTTACAGGGGTCCTCCTACGAGCAGTACTTC
TRBV6-6	TRBD1	TRBJ1-4	CASRTGPPYNEKLFF	TGTGCCAGCAGGACAGGGCCCCCGTATAATGAAAAACTGTTTTTT
TRBV5-1	.	TRBJ2-5	CASSSIPGSQETQYF	TGCGCCAGCAGTTCGATTCCGGGATCCCAAGAGACCCAGTACTTC
TRBV27	TRBD1	TRBJ2-6	CASSLPTGVAGANVLTF	TGTGCCAGCAGTTTACCCACAGGGGTCGCAGGGGCCAACGTCCTGACTTTC
TRBV11-3	.	TRBJ1-1	CASSLTGPTGAFF	TGTGCCAGCAGCCTCACAGGCCCCACGGGAGCTTTCTTT
TRBV25-1	.	TRBJ1-6	CASRRESSYNSPLHF	TGTGCCAGTAGAAGGGAGAGCTCCTATAATTCACCCCTCCACTTT
TRBV29-1	.	TRBJ2-3	CSVGGYTDTQYF	TGCAGCGTTGGCGGATACACAGATACGCAGTATTTT
TRBV7-2	.	TRBJ2-7	CASSFGGGLEQYF	TGTGCCAGCAGCTTTGGGGGGGGCCTAGAGCAGTACTTC
TRBV7-2	.	TRBJ2-3	CASSLARAGFNTDTQYF	TGTGCCAGCAGCTTAGCAAGGGCGGGGTTCAACACAGATACGCAGTATTTT
TRBV10-2	TRBD2	TRBJ2-7	CASSWGREGPYEQYF	TGCGCCAGCAGTTGGGGGCGGGAGGGTCCCTACGAGCAGTACTTC
TRBV5-4	.	TRBJ2-7	CASSLRGASTYEQYF	TGTGCCAGCAGCTTACGCGGGGCCTCCACCTACGAGCAGTACTTC
TRBV7-9	.	TRBJ1-2	CASSLAQGDYGYTF	TGTGCCAGCAGCTTGGCACAGGGAGACTATGGCTACACCTTC
TRBV7-9	.	TRBJ1-4	CASSGRATNEKLFF	TGTGCCAGCAGTGGGCGTGCAACTAATGAAAAACTGTTTTTT
TRBV9	.	TRBJ2-2	CASSTDREGLNTGELFF	TGTGCCAGCAGCACGGACAGGGAGGGACTAAACACCGGGGAGCTGTTTTTT
TRBV10-3	.	TRBJ1-4	CAISNPQTGNEKLFF	TGTGCCATCAGCAATCCACAGACGGGGAATGAAAAACTGTTTTTT
TRBV19	.	TRBJ1-5	CASRSSRDRRIQPQHF	TGTGCCAGTAGATCAAGCAGGGATAGAAGGATTCAGCCCCAGCATTTT
TRBV25-1	TRBD1	TRBJ1-1	CASSAHRGLTEAFF	TGTGCCAGCAGTGCCCACAGGGGGCTGACTGAAGCTTTCTTT
TRBV29-1	TRBD1	TRBJ1-2	CSVEDRQGASGHTF	TGCAGCGTTGAAGATAGACAGGGGGCGAGTGGCCACACCTTC
TRBV4-2	.	TRBJ2-1	CASSQPGRQDNEQFF	TGTGCCAGCAGCCAACCCGGCCGACAGGACAATGAGCAGTTCTTC
TRBV7-2	.	TRBJ2-7	CASSLTRLGAGITYEQYF	TGTGCCAGCAGCTTAACTCGCCTTGGGGCAGGTATTACCTACGAGCAGTACTTC
TRBV5-4	.	TRBJ1-2	CASSPGPQGTLF	TGTGCCAGCAGCCCGGGACCCCAGGGGACCCTCTTC
TRBV5-1	.	TRBJ2-7	CASSLGTATSYEQYF	TGCGCCAGCAGCTTGGGGACAGCGACCTCCTACGAGCAGTACTTC
TRBV7-8	.	TRBJ1-2	CASSLGVAGYTF	TGTGCCAGCAGCTTAGGGGTAGCCGGCTACACCTTC
TRBV10-3	.	TRBJ1-1	CATLSTGGGTEAFF	TGTGCCACCCTATCGACAGGAGGAGGAACTGAAGCTTTCTTT
TRBV9	TRBD1	TRBJ2-5	CASSTRGQGRETQYF	TGTGCCAGCAGCACCCGGGGACAGGGGAGGGAGACCCAGTACTTC
TRBV7-7	TRBD1	TRBJ2-5	CASSPTTGGQETQYF	TGTGCCAGCAGCCCGACAACAGGGGGCCAAGAGACCCAGTACTTC
TRBV27	TRBD2	TRBJ2-2	CASELMTSGRGRDTGELFF	TGTGCCAGCGAACTAATGACTAGCGGGAGGGGCCGGGACACCGGGGAGCTGTTTTTT
TRBV6-1	TRBD1	TRBJ1-2	CASSASGTVDFYGYTF	TGTGCCAGCAGTGCATCCGGGACAGTTGACTTCTATGGCTACACCTTC
TRBV28	.	TRBJ1-5	CASSSGVWQPQHF	TGTGCCAGCAGTTCAGGGGTTTGGCAGCCCCAGCATTTT
TRBV28	.	TRBJ1-1	CASSLNGQNTEAFF	TGTGCCAGCAGTTTAAACGGACAGAACACTGAAGCTTTCTTT
TRBV5-1	.	TRBJ2-1	CASSLGLDRGDEQFF	TGCGCCAGCAGCTTGGGCCTAGATAGAGGCGATGAGCAGTTCTTC
TRBV5-4	.	TRBJ2-1	CASSLEPGSPEQFF	TGTGCCAGCAGCTTGGAACCTGGGAGCCCTGAGCAGTTCTTC
TRBV7-2	.	TRBJ2-7	CASSLGQSLREQYF	TGTGCCAGCAGCTTAGGACAGTCGCTACGAGAGCAGTACTTC